Presented here are 20 T cell receptor beta chains from one specimen sequenced in a study of T cell clones after liver transplantation (dated by TCRdb to about 2019). This specimen's time point label, per the study, means: pre-transplant. Libraries were prepared through the immunoSEQ multiplex PCR assay. The immuneACCESS repertoire file appears here via TCRdb, limited to in-frame rearrangements. These files lack a portion of the clones; in checked studies, under half of the deficit traces to unresolved V genes, and the cause of the others is not known. In all, the sample holds nearly 15,000 clones, and 85% to 95% of those were seen once. The ten largest make up more than 45% of the sample. The specimen was CD8+ T cells from blood, collected before liver transplant. All receptors come from a human donor who received a liver transplant.

This chain links TRBV7-9 with TRBJ2-5; no firm D call. The germline V and J ends were trimmed by 5 bases and 4 bases, with 8 bases remaining between them. The germline CDR1 and CDR2 sequences are SEHNR and FQNEAQ (reference sequence). The CDR3 runs to 12 residues. CDR3 amino acids: CASSESPETQYF. CDR3 nucleotide sequence: TGTGCCAGCAGCGAGTCGCCAGAGACCCAGTACTTC.

This chain joins TRBV14 and TRBJ2-1, with 7 bases matching TRBD1. Germline V lookup: CDR1 SGHDN, CDR2 FVKESK. The ends lost 5 bases at V and 7 bases at J; junction bases unmatched: 11. This CDR3 spans 15 amino acids. The CDR3 DNA reads as TGTGCCAGCAGCTTTAGACAGGGAGTACGGAATGAGCAGTTCTTC. Residues: CASSFRQGVRNEQFF.

The chain carries TRBV6-1 and TRBJ1-4, with D perhaps TRBD1 (6 bases). The germline V gene has CDR1 MNHNS and CDR2 SASEGT. The CDR3 is made up of 13 amino acids. V gave up 6 bases and J gave up 8 bases, with 13 bases separating them. The CDR3 loop reads CASRHRDPEKLFF. The CDR3 bases are TGTGCCAGCAGACACAGGGACCCCGAAAAACTGTTTTTT.

The V and J genes are TRBV11-2 and TRBJ2-7; 8 bases line up with TRBD1. The CDR3 spans 13 residues. V dropped 8 bases and J dropped 2; count of bases not matched to a gene: 5. The germline V gene encodes CDR1 SGHAT and CDR2 FQNNGV. CDR3: CASGDRITYEQYF. The DNA of the CDR3 is TGTGCCAGCGGGGACAGGATTACCTACGAGCAGTACTTC.

The CDR3 DNA sequence: TGTGCCAGCAGCTTGGAAAGGGTTTGGACTGAAGCTTTCTTT. It specifies CASSLERVWTEAFF. The chain uses TRBV5-6 and TRBJ1-1; D not resolved. CDR1 and CDR2 (germline): SGHDT, YYEEEE. V lost 0 bases, J lost 5 bases, and 11 bases lay in between. The CDR3 loop spans 14 amino acids.

The V and J genes are TRBV10-3 and TRBJ2-3, with a possible D match to TRBD2 (6 bases). This CDR3 region has 18 residues. Germline V gene data show CDR1 as ENHRY and CDR2 as SYGVKD. The germline V and J ends were trimmed by 2 bases and 1 base, with 19 bases remaining between them. The CDR3 reads CAISEPAVTERGTDTQYF. The CDR3 nucleotides read TGTGCCATCAGTGAGCCTGCCGTCACCGAGCGGGGCACAGATACGCAGTATTTT.

This chain connects TRBV4-1 to TRBJ2-1; D is perhaps TRBD1 (5 bases). The length of the CDR3 is 15 residues. Germline CDR1 MGHRA, CDR2 YSYEKL. The V gene lost 4 bases and the J gene lost 4 bases, with 14 bases spanning the gap. The CDR3 loop reads CASSLSQGPYNEQFF. CDR3 DNA sequence: TGCGCCAGCAGCCTTAGCCAGGGTCCTTACAATGAGCAGTTCTTC.

This sequence joins TRBV9 and TRBJ1-4, with D tentatively TRBD1 (5 bases). V lost 4 bases and J 4 bases, leaving 11 bases between the germline ends. CDR1 and CDR2 (germline): SGDLS, YYNGEE. The CDR3 totals 14 residues. The DNA of the CDR3 is TGTGCCAGCAGCAGGACAAGTCTTAATGAAAAACTGTTTTTT. Translating it yields CASSRTSLNEKLFF.

The rearrangement uses TRBV7-3 and TRBJ2-3, with 7 bases identical to TRBD1. This CDR3 is 15 amino acids long. Trimming cost V 1 base and J 1 base; bases outside gene matches: 2. The germline V gene has CDR1 SGHTA and CDR2 FQGTGA. CDR3 residues: CASSLIGTGTDTQYF. The CDR3 DNA sequence: TGTGCCAGCAGCTTAATTGGGACAGGCACAGATACGCAGTATTTT.

For the CDR3, the DNA is TGTGCCAGCAGTCCCCGTGGGGCCGGGAGCTCCTACAATGAGCAGTTCTTC. This encodes CASSPRGAGSSYNEQFF. The V and J genes are TRBV28 and TRBJ2-1; a weak D match, TRBD2 (6 bases). Germline CDR1 MDHEN, CDR2 SYDVKM. The ends were cut back, 5 bases at V and 0 bases at J, with 17 bases in the middle. The CDR3 contains 17 residues.

V gene TRBV27 combines with J gene TRBJ2-5; possibly TRBD1 or TRBD2 for D (5 bases each). Germline assignment: CDR1 MNHEY and CDR2 SMNVEV (reference sequence). V shed 7 bases and J shed 1 base, with 16 bases lying between them. The CDR3 loop spans 15 amino acids. The CDR3: CASTPYRDLQETQYF. For the CDR3, the DNA is TGTGCCAGCACGCCCTACCGGGACCTCCAAGAGACCCAGTACTTC.

This chain joins TRBV13 and TRBJ1-2; 10 bases line up with TRBD1. Germline CDR1 reads PRHDT; CDR2 reads FYEKMQ (reference sequence). This CDR3 spans 15 amino acids. V lost 6 bases, J lost 4 bases, and 8 bases stayed unmatched. The CDR3, as DNA: TGTGCCAGCAGTTTCGACAGGGGGCGGCTCTATGGCTACACCTTC. Protein product: CASSFDRGRLYGYTF. Using reference TRBV13 and TRBJ1-2 for the parts outside the CDR3, the full variable domain is AAGVIQSPRHLIKEKRETATLKCYPIPRHDTVYWYQQGPGQDPQFLISFYEKMQSDKGSIPDRFSAQQFSDYHSELNMSSLELGDSALYFCASSFDRGRLYGYTFGSGTRLTVV.

The chain joins TRBV27 to TRBJ2-2; possible D gene TRBD2, 5 bases. The CDR3 has 15 residues. Trimming removed 5 bases at V and 6 bases at J, with 16 bases between. Germline CDR1 MNHEY, CDR2 SMNVEV (reference sequence). The CDR3 region has the DNA TGTGCCAGCAGTACCGGACCCCTCGGGGCCGGGGAGCTGTTTTTT. Residues: CASSTGPLGAGELFF.

The gene calls are TRBV27 and TRBJ2-1; D not resolved. V dropped 2 bases and J dropped 1 base, with 9 bases sitting between them. CDR3 size: 15 residues. CDR1 and CDR2 from the germline V gene are MNHEY and SMNVEV (reference sequence). CDR3 DNA sequence: TGTGCCAGCAGTTTAGCTCCCGGTTCCTACAATGAGCAGTTCTTC. It yields the protein CASSLAPGSYNEQFF.

The chain has TRBV6-4 and TRBJ1-2; tentatively, D is TRBD1 (6 bases). The CDR3 loop spans 17 amino acids. Germline-derived CDR1 and CDR2 are MRHNA and SNTAGT. V lost 4 bases and J 8 bases, leaving 26 bases between the germline ends. CDR3 in amino acids: CASSVGVYRELKGGYTF. The CDR3 region has the DNA TGTGCCAGCAGTGTAGGTGTCTACAGGGAGCTTAAGGGGGGCTACACCTTC.

By share of the sample, this clone is medium-sized. This chain uses TRBV28 with TRBJ2-3; 10 bases fit TRBD1. The CDR3 has 14 residues. The V and J ends lost 6 bases and 4 bases, in that order; junction bases with no gene match: 4. Looked up from germline, CDR1 is MDHEN and CDR2 is SYDVKM. CDR3 sequence reads: CASRTGTGADTQYF. For the CDR3, the DNA is TGTGCCAGCAGAACCGGGACAGGGGCAGATACGCAGTATTTT.

The chain links TRBV19 to TRBJ2-7; D is perhaps TRBD2 (5 bases). CDR1 and CDR2 from the germline V gene are LNHDA and SQIVND (reference sequence). V lost 5 bases, J lost 3 bases, and 8 bases lay in between. The CDR3 sequence is 12 residues long. The CDR3 bases are TGTGCCAGTAGTCCTGGGAGCTACGAGCAGTACTTC. Encoded protein: CASSPGSYEQYF. The full variable domain, in which reference TRBV19 and TRBJ2-7 provide the parts outside the CDR3, is DGGITQSPKYLFRKEGQNVTLSCEQNLNHDAMYWYRQDPGQGLRLIYYSQIVNDFQKGDIAEGYSVSREKKESFPLTVTSAQKNPTAFYLCASSPGSYEQYFGPGTRLTVT.

This clone was recorded only once. The chain couples TRBV5-6 to TRBJ2-7, with 8 bases lining up with TRBD2. Trimming at V came to 4 bases and at J to 4 bases, leaving 10 bases not matched to a gene. CDR3 size: 15 residues. Germline CDR1 reads SGHDT; CDR2 reads YYEEEE. This chain's CDR3 is CASSLTSAGGYEQYF. CDR3 coding DNA: TGTGCCAGCAGCCTAACTAGCGCGGGAGGTTACGAGCAGTACTTC. The full variable domain, in which reference TRBV5-6 and TRBJ2-7 provide the parts outside the CDR3, is DAGVTQSPTHLIKTRGQQVTLRCSPKSGHDTVSWYQQALGQGPQFIFQYYEEEERQRGNFPDRFSGHQFPNYSSELNVNALLLGDSALYLCASSLTSAGGYEQYFGPGTRLTVT.

A single count supports this clone. The V call is TRBV11-2, the J call TRBJ2-1; perhaps TRBD1 as D (6 bases). Germline assignment: CDR1 SGHAT and CDR2 FQNNGV. Trimming cost V 8 bases and J 0 bases, with 14 bases left between them. The CDR3 is 15 residues long. CDR3 region: CASRRGIRSYNEQFF. In DNA form, the CDR3 reads TGTGCCAGCCGCAGGGGAATACGCTCCTACAATGAGCAGTTCTTC.

This sequence joins TRBV6-4 and TRBJ2-1; possible D gene TRBD2, 6 bases. The CDR3 covers 15 residues. Per germline, CDR1 MRHNA and CDR2 SNTAGT. The V and J ends lost 0 bases and 2 bases respectively, with 8 bases between them. CDR3 nucleotide sequence: TGTGCCAGCAGTGACTCGGAGGGTCCCTACAATGAGCAGTTCTTC. Protein: CASSDSEGPYNEQFF.